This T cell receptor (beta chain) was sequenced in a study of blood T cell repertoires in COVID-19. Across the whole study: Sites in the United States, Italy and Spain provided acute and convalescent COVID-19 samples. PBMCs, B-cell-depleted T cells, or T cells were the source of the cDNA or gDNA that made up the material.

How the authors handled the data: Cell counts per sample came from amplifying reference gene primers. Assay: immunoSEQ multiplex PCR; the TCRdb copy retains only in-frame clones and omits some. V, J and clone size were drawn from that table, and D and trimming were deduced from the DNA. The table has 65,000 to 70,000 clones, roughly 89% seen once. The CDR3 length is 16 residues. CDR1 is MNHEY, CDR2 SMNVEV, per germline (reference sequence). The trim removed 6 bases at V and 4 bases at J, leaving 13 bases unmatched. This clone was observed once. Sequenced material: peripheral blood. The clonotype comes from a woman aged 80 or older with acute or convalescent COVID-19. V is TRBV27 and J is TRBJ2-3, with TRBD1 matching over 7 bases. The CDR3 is CASRTQGMGRPDTQYF. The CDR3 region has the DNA TGTGCCAGCAGAACACAGGGGATGGGAAGGCCAGATACGCAGTATTTT.